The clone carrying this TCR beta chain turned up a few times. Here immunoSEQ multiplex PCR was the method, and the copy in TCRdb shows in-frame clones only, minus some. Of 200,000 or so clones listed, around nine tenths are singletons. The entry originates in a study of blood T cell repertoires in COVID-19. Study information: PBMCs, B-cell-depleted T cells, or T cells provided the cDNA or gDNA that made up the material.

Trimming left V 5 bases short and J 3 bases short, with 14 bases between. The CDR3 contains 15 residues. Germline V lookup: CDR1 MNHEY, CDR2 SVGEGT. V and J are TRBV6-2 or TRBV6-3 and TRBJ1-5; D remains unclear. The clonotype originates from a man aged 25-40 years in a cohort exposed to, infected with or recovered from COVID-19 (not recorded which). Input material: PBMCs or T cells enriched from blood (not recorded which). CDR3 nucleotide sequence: TGTGCCAGCAGTCGATCCCAGGCCAACAATCAGCCCCAGCATTTT. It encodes CASSRSQANNQPQHF.